This passage covers 29 T cell receptor beta chains from one sample sequenced in a study of blood T cells in healthy people across ages. A second PCR of about 6 to 12 cycles used a sample-barcoded 5' primer and a J-beta primer mix. TCRdb fed the 5' RACE reads into MiXCR, producing one record per CDR3 protein. The table lists about 1.4 million distinct CDR3 sequences, 59% of them singletons. Sequencing was performed on blood. The receptors derive from a man between 18 and 29 years old in good health.

This clonotype was picked up a small number of times. V usage is TRBV15 and J usage is TRBJ2-7, with 9 bases aligning to TRBD2. The J call is uncertain, as TRBJ2-5 better fits the DNA end. Germline CDR1 is LNHNV and CDR2 is YYDKDF (reference sequence). This CDR3 region has 15 residues. CDR3 nucleotide sequence: TGTGCCACCAGCAGAGATGGAGCGGGAGGAGAGACCCAGTACTTC. It encodes CATSRDGAGGETQYF.

This clonotype was picked up a small number of times. This chain's CDR3 is CASSGAGGGTQETQYF. In DNA, the CDR3 is TGTGCCAGCAGCGGCGCAGGAGGCGGTACCCAAGAGACCCAGTACTTC. The chain combines TRBV7-9 with TRBJ2-5, with D tentatively TRBD2 (5 bases). Between the trimmed V and J ends, which lost 5 bases and 1 base, there was a span of 17 bases. The CDR3 extends over 16 amino acids. The germline CDR1 and CDR2 sequences are SEHNR and FQNEAQ (reference sequence).

V usage is TRBV6-1 and J usage is TRBJ1-1; 10 positions agree with TRBD1. The CDR3 consists of 14 residues. Germline CDR1 MNHNS, CDR2 SASEGT. V shed 5 bases, J shed 6 bases, and the junction held 6 bases outside the gene matches. The DNA of the CDR3 is TGTGCCAGCAGTAACCGGGACAGGGGCCCTGAAGCTTTCTTT. Protein: CASSNRDRGPEAFF.

The chain has TRBV7-2 and TRBJ2-7; D call uncertain. Germline CDR1 and CDR2: SGHTA and FQGNSA. This CDR3 region has 15 residues. Trimming pared 3 bases from V and 0 bases from J, leaving 12 bases between. Written as DNA, the CDR3 is TGTGCCAGCAGCTTCGACCTACAGAGCTCCTACGAGCAGTACTTC. The encoded protein is CASSFDLQSSYEQYF.

The chain employs TRBV29-1 and TRBJ2-2; 8 bases are a match to TRBD1. V was pared by 5 bases and J by 5 bases, with 10 bases of the junction left unmatched. The germline CDR1 and CDR2 sequences are SQVTM and ANQGSEA. This CDR3 comprises 15 residues. CDR3: CSVRRGPPGTGELFF. The CDR3, as DNA: TGCAGCGTTCGCAGGGGGCCCCCAGGGACCGGGGAGCTGTTTTTT.

The chain joins TRBV6-5 to TRBJ1-2; 7 positions match TRBD1. V was clipped by 4 bases and J by 4 bases; unmatched bases: 9. Germline values: CDR1 MNHEY, CDR2 SVGAGI. The CDR3 sequence is 15 residues long. CDR3 coding DNA: TGTGCCAGCAGTTTCGGTACCGGGACAGCCTATGGCTACACCTTC. As protein: CASSFGTGTAYGYTF.

The V and J genes are TRBV7-2 and TRBJ2-5, with D perhaps given as TRBD1 or TRBD2 (6 bases each). Looked up from germline, CDR1 is SGHTA and CDR2 is FQGNSA. V was pared by 2 bases and J by 9 bases, with 16 bases between. The CDR3 spans 14 residues. The CDR3 DNA reads as TGTGCCAGCAGCTTACGGGACACCGGAGGGGCCCAGTACTTC. Translation: CASSLRDTGGAQYF.

This sequence joins TRBV6-5 and TRBJ1-2; D not certain. CDR1 and CDR2 from the germline V gene are MNHEY and SVGAGI. Deletions cut 2 bases from V and 6 bases from J, with 13 bases between. The CDR3 runs to 14 residues. CDR3 sequence reads: CASSYTGRENGYTF. CDR3 coding DNA: TGTGCCAGCAGTTACACCGGTCGGGAGAATGGCTACACCTTC.

This clonotype has a handful of counts. The chain has TRBV6-5 and TRBJ1-1; D unresolved. This CDR3 has 15 residues. The V end was cut by 0 bases, the J end by 0 bases, with 8 bases between. Germline V lookup: CDR1 MNHEY, CDR2 SVGAGI. The CDR3 sequence: CASSYSGQLNTEAFF. CDR3 DNA: TGTGCCAGCAGTTACTCGGGTCAGCTGAACACTGAAGCTTTCTTT.

The J gene is TRBJ2-2, the V gene TRBV6-2 or TRBV6-3, with D unresolved. V was pared by 5 bases and J by 0 bases, with 7 bases between. CDR1 is MNHEY, CDR2 SVGEGT, per germline. The CDR3 runs to 14 residues. CDR3 sequence (DNA): TGTGCCAGCAGTCTCCCCTCGAACACCGGGGAGCTGTTTTTT. Residues: CASSLPSNTGELFF.

Points on this clonotype: A junction boundary mismatches the germline segment, possibly from a read error. This chain links TRBV29-1 with TRBJ1-4; D uncertain. The CDR3 has 14 residues. Germline V gives CDR1 SQVTM, CDR2 ANQGSEA. CDR3 DNA sequence: TGCAGCGTTGGAGGGTCGTCAACTAGTGAAAAACTGTTTTTT. Amino acids: CSVGGSSTSEKLFF.

This clonotype was seen more than once but under ten times. This rearrangement joins TRBV27 to TRBJ1-1; D might be TRBD1 (5 bases). Trimming cost V 5 bases and J 7 bases, with 20 bases left between them. Germline V gives CDR1 MNHEY, CDR2 SMNVEV (reference sequence). This CDR3 contains 15 residues. CDR3 DNA: TGTGCCAGCAGTGCGACAGTAGAGCGAGTCCGTGAAGCTTTCTTT. As protein: CASSATVERVREAFF.

This clonotype was detected once. The chain uses TRBV7-2 and TRBJ2-3; perhaps TRBD2 as D (6 bases). V was clipped by 5 bases and J by 6 bases, with 12 bases between them. This CDR3 spans 13 amino acids. CDR1 is SGHTA, CDR2 FQGNSA, per germline. Written as DNA, the CDR3 is TGTGCCAGCAGCCCGGTTGCGGGGGATACGCAGTATTTT. This gives the protein CASSPVAGDTQYF. The complete variable domain, with remaining parts taken from reference TRBV7-2 and TRBJ2-3, reads GAGVSQSPSNKVTEKGKDVELRCDPISGHTALYWYRQSLGQGLEFLIYFQGNSAPDKSGLPSDRFSAERTGGSVSTLTIQRTQQEDSAVYLCASSPVAGDTQYFGPGTRLTVL.

J is TRBJ2-1 and V is TRBV29-1; a weak D match, TRBD1 (6 bases). V lost 3 bases and J 9 bases, leaving 12 bases between the germline ends. The CDR3 runs to 12 residues. From germline, CDR1 is SQVTM and CDR2 ANQGSEA. The CDR3 DNA reads as TGCAGCGTTGACATGGGGGCAGGTGAGCAGTTCTTC. This sequence encodes CSVDMGAGEQFF.

V usage is TRBV7-2 and J usage is TRBJ2-1; D is perhaps TRBD1 or TRBD2 (5 bases each). This CDR3 is built from 15 residues. CDR1 is SGHTA, CDR2 FQGNSA, per germline. V lost 7 bases, J lost 4 bases, and 17 bases lay in between. The CDR3 here is CASTSIGTVYNEQFF. CDR3 sequence (DNA): TGTGCCAGCACCTCAATCGGGACGGTTTACAATGAGCAGTTCTTC.

This clonotype was found once. CDR3 in DNA: TGTGCCAGCAGCCCCAGATCCGATGGTGAAAAACTGTTTTTT. Residues: CASSPRSDGEKLFF. The chain joins TRBV14 to TRBJ1-4; D ambiguous. The CDR3 runs 14 residues. The germline V gene has CDR1 SGHDN and CDR2 FVKESK. V shed 4 bases and J shed 7 bases, with 13 bases lying between them. The whole variable domain, remainder taken from reference TRBV14 and TRBJ1-4, is EAGVTQFPSHSVIEKGQTVTLRCDPISGHDNLYWYRRVMGKEIKFLLHFVKESKQDESGMPNNRFLAERTGGTYSTLKVQPAELEDSGVYFCASSPRSDGEKLFFGSGTQLSVL.

The chain uses TRBV2 and TRBJ2-1, with D maybe TRBD1 (6 bases). Trimming pared 8 bases from V and 4 bases from J, leaving 18 bases between. The CDR3 sequence is 15 residues long. The germline gives CDR1 SNHLY, CDR2 FYNNEI. This CDR3 reads CASGDAGAGYNEQFF. CDR3 coding DNA: TGTGCCAGCGGAGACGCAGGGGCCGGTTACAATGAGCAGTTCTTC. Supplemented by reference TRBV2 and TRBJ2-1, the full variable domain reads EPEVTQTPSHQVTQMGQEVILRCVPISNHLYFYWYRQILGQKVEFLVSFYNNEISEKSEIFDDQFSVERPDGSNFTLKIRSTKLEDSAMYFCASGDAGAGYNEQFFGPGTRLTVL.

This chain uses TRBV6-2 or TRBV6-3 with TRBJ2-3, with D unclear. The V gene lost 0 bases and the J gene lost 5 bases, with 12 bases spanning the gap. The CDR3 contains 15 residues. Looked up from germline, CDR1 is MNHEY and CDR2 is SVGEGT. Written as DNA, the CDR3 is TGTGCCAGCAGTTACTCTTGGCAGGTGGGAGATACGCAGTATTTT. Protein: CASSYSWQVGDTQYF.

This clonotype was picked up a small number of times. The V call is TRBV20-1, the J call TRBJ2-1, with 12 bases aligning to TRBD2. The CDR3 spans 15 residues. Germline CDR1 is DFQATT and CDR2 is SNEGSKA (reference sequence). Trimming at V came to 6 bases and at J to 10 bases, leaving 13 bases not matched to a gene. The CDR3 bases are TGCAGTGCGTGGACTAGCGGGGAGTCTTCTTACGAGCAGTTCTTC. Protein product: CSAWTSGESSYEQFF.

CDR3 loop: CASSQDRQGPPNTGELFF. CDR3 sequence (DNA): TGCGCCAGCAGCCAAGATAGGCAGGGGCCTCCGAACACCGGGGAGCTGTTTTTT. V usage is TRBV4-1 and J usage is TRBJ2-2; perhaps TRBD1 as D (6 bases). The CDR3 runs 18 residues. V was shortened by 0 bases and J by 0 bases, with 14 bases between the two germline ends. The germline V gene has CDR1 MGHRA and CDR2 YSYEKL.

The chain has TRBV20-1 and TRBJ2-5; 9 bases match TRBD2. The V gene end was trimmed by 2 bases and the J gene end by 5 bases; junction bases not matched to a gene: 9. CDR1 and CDR2 from the germline V gene are DFQATT and SNEGSKA (reference sequence). The CDR3 length is 15 residues. The CDR3 DNA follows: TGCAGTGCTAGATCCCTCGCTAGCGGGGTGGAGACCCAGTACTTC. It specifies CSARSLASGVETQYF.

V usage is TRBV4-1 and J usage is TRBJ2-2, with D possibly TRBD2 on 7 matching bases. Per the germline V gene, CDR1 is MGHRA and CDR2 is YSYEKL. Trimming pared 5 bases from V and 5 bases from J, leaving 18 bases between. This CDR3 contains 16 residues. The CDR3 DNA reads as TGCGCCAGCAGCGCTAGGGGGGGGACGAGAACCGGGGAGCTGTTTTTT. Amino acids: CASSARGGTRTGELFF.

The chain uses TRBV6-1 and TRBJ2-7, with 8 bases identical to TRBD2. From germline, CDR1 is MNHNS and CDR2 SASEGT. The CDR3 is 18 residues long. The ends lost 6 bases at V and 1 base at J; junction bases unmatched: 17. The CDR3 DNA reads TGTGCCAGCAGCCCTCCCGGGGGGGAAGGAATTTTGTCCTACGAGCAGTACTTC. This sequence encodes CASSPPGGEGILSYEQYF.

The rearrangement uses TRBV11-2 and TRBJ2-7; D gene ambiguous. The CDR3 totals 14 residues. Trimming took 5 bases from V and 2 from J, leaving 13 bases between them. Germline values: CDR1 SGHAT, CDR2 FQNNGV. The CDR3 region has the DNA TGTGCCAGCAGCCTTACACCCAACACCTACGAGCAGTACTTC. As protein: CASSLTPNTYEQYF.

This chain uses TRBV7-9 with TRBJ2-7, with D possibly matching TRBD1 (5 bases). Germline V CDR1 and CDR2: SEHNR, FQNEAQ (reference sequence). This CDR3 comprises 14 residues. V was clipped by 1 base and J by 4 bases, with 11 bases between them. The CDR3 loop is CASSLGSQGYEQYF. The CDR3 DNA reads TGTGCCAGCAGCTTAGGGTCCCAGGGTTACGAGCAGTACTTC.

The chain couples TRBV14 to TRBJ1-1; D might be TRBD1 (5 bases). From germline, CDR1 is SGHDN and CDR2 FVKESK. Trimming took off 4 bases at V and 2 bases at J, with 11 bases between the two ends. The CDR3 spans 14 residues. CDR3 region: CASSPPGPNTEAFF. Here the CDR3 DNA reads TGTGCCAGCAGCCCCCCGGGACCAAACACTGAAGCTTTCTTT.

The rearrangement uses TRBV4-2 and TRBJ1-3; no firm D call. CDR3 length: 13 residues. Germline CDR1 and CDR2: LGHNA and YNFKEQ. Between the trimmed V and J ends, which lost 1 base and 7 bases, there was a span of 8 bases. The CDR3 DNA reads as TGTGCCAGCAGCCAAGTGAGGAGTAACACCATATATTTT. The encoded protein is CASSQVRSNTIYF.

The J gene is TRBJ2-7, the V gene TRBV7-2, with D uncertain. Germline V gene data show CDR1 as SGHTA and CDR2 as FQGNSA. Trimming cost V 2 bases and J 2 bases, with 10 bases left between them. The CDR3 contains 14 residues. The CDR3: CASSLFVGPYEQYF. The CDR3 DNA sequence: TGTGCCAGCAGCTTATTCGTCGGTCCCTACGAGCAGTACTTC.

This clonotype was observed a handful of times. V usage is TRBV7-9 and J usage is TRBJ2-7; 15 bases are a match to TRBD2. This CDR3 is built from 19 residues. The germline CDR1 and CDR2 sequences are SEHNR and FQNEAQ (reference sequence). The ends lost 3 bases at V and 2 bases at J; junction bases unmatched: 11. CDR3 in amino acids: CASSFLPGLAGGKTYEQYF. In nucleotides, the CDR3 is TGTGCCAGCAGCTTCCTACCGGGACTAGCGGGAGGTAAAACCTACGAGCAGTACTTC.